The 24 T cell receptor beta chains in this list originate from one sample, sequenced in a study of T cell responses to AZD1222 COVID-19 vaccine. TCRdb's copy holds only in-frame clones and misses some; the assay was immunoSEQ multiplex PCR. The sample has around 150,000 clones; just under 95% are singletons. This material consisted of peripheral blood, taken 28 days after the second AZD1222 dose. All receptors come from an adult who received the AZD1222 COVID-19 vaccine.

The chain joins TRBV7-9 to TRBJ1-4, with 7 nucleotides matching TRBD1. Germline assignment: CDR1 SEHNR and CDR2 FQNEAQ (reference sequence). The CDR3 contains 15 residues. With V trimmed by 4 bases and J by 1 base, 3 bases remained unmatched. The CDR3 DNA reads TGTGCCAGCAGCTACCGACAGGGAACTAATGAAAAACTGTTTTTT. It yields the protein CASSYRQGTNEKLFF.

V is TRBV6-5 and J is TRBJ1-3; D possibly corresponds to TRBD1 (6 bases). The germline V gene encodes CDR1 MNHEY and CDR2 SVGAGI. The CDR3 loop spans 16 amino acids. Trimming pared 4 bases from V and 2 bases from J, leaving 15 bases between. The chain's CDR3 is CASSSLTGLAGNTIYF. The CDR3 DNA reads TGTGCCAGCAGTTCCCTGACAGGCCTTGCTGGAAACACCATATATTTT.

The rearrangement links TRBV7-9 to TRBJ2-2, with 12 bases matching TRBD1. This CDR3 region has 17 residues. J gave up 6 bases and V 5 bases, and 10 bases lay outside the gene matches. From germline, CDR1 is SEHNR and CDR2 FQNEAQ (reference sequence). For the CDR3, the DNA is TGTGCCAGCAGCCCTACATTGGGACAGGGGGCGGCCGGGGAGCTGTTTTTT. Protein: CASSPTLGQGAAGELFF.

The genes are TRBV6-4 and TRBJ1-2; the D gene is possibly TRBD1 (5 bases). Germline V CDR1 and CDR2: MRHNA, SNTAGT. Trimming removed 3 bases from V and 4 bases from J, with 15 bases in between. The CDR3 consists of 15 residues. The CDR3: CASSDRQQVTYGYTF. The CDR3 coding sequence is TGTGCCAGCAGTGATCGCCAACAGGTTACCTATGGCTACACCTTC.

A remark on this clone: Different DNA sequences within this sample yield the same CDR3. The chain combines TRBV29-1 with TRBJ1-2; the D is unclear. Trimming removed 6 bases at V and 8 bases at J, with 13 bases between. The CDR3 has 11 residues. CDR1 and CDR2 (germline): SQVTM, ANQGSEA. The CDR3 region is CSVTGNGGYTF. Here the CDR3 DNA reads TGCAGCGTCACCGGGAACGGGGGCTACACCTTC.

The chain has TRBV3-1 (or the pseudogene TRBV3-2) and TRBJ2-7; D might be TRBD2 (5 bases). Trimming cost V 0 bases and J 3 bases, with 9 bases left between them. The V gene's germline CDR1 is LGHDT and CDR2 YNNKEL (reference sequence). The CDR3 length is 14 residues. As DNA, the CDR3 is TGTGCCAGCAGCCAAGATTGGGCGGGCTACGAGCAGTACTTC. This codes for CASSQDWAGYEQYF.

The V and J genes are TRBV14 and TRBJ2-3; D could derive from TRBD1 or TRBD2 (5 bases each). CDR3 size: 15 residues. Per germline, CDR1 SGHDN and CDR2 FVKESK. V lost 6 bases and J lost 4, with 17 bases in between. The DNA for the CDR3 is TGTGCCAGCAGGGGGACCCGCGGATGGCCAGATACGCAGTATTTT. Translated, it gives CASRGTRGWPDTQYF.

CDR3 bases: TGTGCCAGCAGCCAACCGGGACTTCTAGAAAAACTGTTTTTT. Protein sequence: CASSQPGLLEKLFF. This chain links TRBV4-2 with TRBJ1-4, with D possibly matching TRBD1 (5 bases). The CDR3 totals 14 residues. V lost 2 bases and J lost 8, with 12 bases in between. Germline V CDR1 and CDR2: LGHNA, YNFKEQ.

The chain carries TRBV7-9 and TRBJ1-1; D is undetermined. There are 14 residues in the CDR3. Germline V gives CDR1 SEHNR, CDR2 FQNEAQ (reference sequence). Trimming took 1 base from V and 4 from J, leaving 10 bases between them. The CDR3 here is CASSLVDGRTEAFF. The DNA for the CDR3 is TGTGCCAGCAGCTTAGTCGATGGGCGCACTGAAGCTTTCTTT.

The chain couples TRBV6-1 to TRBJ1-2; D is unclear. Trimming took off 3 bases at V and 5 bases at J, with 16 bases between the two ends. Germline V gene sequence: CDR1 MNHNS, CDR2 SASEGT. This CDR3 is built from 15 residues. The CDR3 spells CASSDLKTGLYGYTF. The CDR3 DNA reads as TGTGCCAGCAGTGACCTAAAAACCGGGCTTTATGGCTACACCTTC.

The chain recombines TRBV6-6 with TRBJ1-3, with D unclear. This CDR3 is built from 14 residues. The V end lost 2 bases, the J end lost 0 bases, and 5 bases lay between the germline ends. Germline V gives CDR1 MNHNY, CDR2 SVGAGI (reference sequence). The CDR3 loop is CASSYPPSGNTIYF. For the CDR3, the DNA is TGTGCCAGCAGTTACCCGCCCTCTGGAAACACCATATATTTT.

V gene TRBV28 combines with J gene TRBJ2-5; 9 nucleotides line up with TRBD1. After removal of 6 bases from V and 5 bases from J, the junction contained 7 bases not matched to a gene. This CDR3 has 14 amino acids. The V gene's germline CDR1 is MDHEN and CDR2 SYDVKM. The CDR3 DNA sequence: TGTGCCAGCAGCCTTAACAGGGGGCGGGAGACCCAGTACTTC. This encodes CASSLNRGRETQYF.

This rearrangement joins TRBV6-5 to TRBJ1-1; the D is unclear. V lost 5 bases and J lost 1, with 8 bases in between. The CDR3 is 13 amino acids. Germline V CDR1 and CDR2: MNHEY, SVGAGI. The CDR3 DNA sequence: TGTGCCAGCAGTCATATGAGGAACACTGAAGCTTTCTTT. As protein: CASSHMRNTEAFF.

The table lists this clone with a count of one. CDR3 in DNA: TGTGCCAGCAGTCCCCCGGACAGTTACAATGAGCAGTTCTTC. It specifies CASSPPDSYNEQFF. The rearrangement links TRBV28 to TRBJ2-1; a weak D match, TRBD1 (6 bases). Trimming took 5 bases from V and 4 from J, leaving 12 bases between them. The length of the CDR3 is 14 residues. The germline V gene encodes CDR1 MDHEN and CDR2 SYDVKM.

The rearrangement joins TRBV21-1 to TRBJ1-6; TRBD1 is the table's D call, not checked against the DNA. TRBV21-1 is termed a pseudogene. The CDR3 totals 14 residues. The CDR3 sequence is CASSSGHYNSPLHF. The CDR3 bases are TGTGCCAGCAGCTCGGGACACTACAATTCACCCCTCCACTTT.

The genes are TRBV19 and TRBJ1-2, with D possibly being TRBD1 (6 bases). Germline-derived CDR1 and CDR2 are LNHDA and SQIVND (reference sequence). V was clipped by 5 bases and J by 4 bases, with 11 bases between them. This CDR3 is built from 13 residues. Here the CDR3 DNA reads TGTGCCAGTAGTTCGGACAGTACCTATGGCTACACCTTC. Amino acid sequence: CASSSDSTYGYTF.

The chain links TRBV5-1 to TRBJ1-1; 7 positions match TRBD1. V lost 4 bases, J lost 1 base, and 7 bases stayed unmatched. The CDR3 totals 15 residues. CDR1 is SGHRS and CDR2 is YFSETQ in the germline V gene. The CDR3 region has the DNA TGCGCCAGCAGCCCCACAGGGGCAGCGAACACTGAAGCTTTCTTT. It codes for CASSPTGAANTEAFF.

This chain links TRBV4-3 with TRBJ2-3, with D hard to call. Germline V gives CDR1 LGHNA, CDR2 YSLEER. The ends were cut back, 1 base at V and 4 bases at J, with 9 bases in the middle. CDR3 length: 14 amino acids. The CDR3 DNA reads as TGCGCCAGCAGCCAAGGGCCTAGGGCAGATACGCAGTATTTT. Translation: CASSQGPRADTQYF.

The chain couples TRBV5-5 to TRBJ1-1, with no clear D. CDR3 length: 13 residues. From germline, CDR1 is SGHKS and CDR2 YYEKEE (reference sequence). Trimming stripped 1 base from V and 3 bases from J, with 7 bases between. CDR3: CASSLSGDTEAFF. The CDR3 nucleotides read TGTGCCAGCAGCTTGTCCGGCGACACTGAAGCTTTCTTT.

The V and J genes are TRBV28 and TRBJ2-3; D is unclear. Germline CDR1 reads MDHEN; CDR2 reads SYDVKM. The CDR3 is 11 amino acids. The germline V and J ends were trimmed by 4 bases and 6 bases, with 5 bases remaining between them. The CDR3 sequence is CASSSPDTQYF. The CDR3 DNA is TGTGCCAGCAGTTCCCCCGATACGCAGTATTTT.

This chain links TRBV5-4 with TRBJ1-2; TRBD1 aligns across 8 bases. CDR3 length: 13 amino acids. V trimming: 4 bases; J trimming: 3 bases; junction bases outside the gene matches: 2. CDR1 and CDR2 (germline): SGHNT, YYREEE (reference sequence). CDR3 sequence: CASSPDRDYGYTF. The CDR3 coding sequence is TGTGCCAGCAGCCCGGACAGGGACTATGGCTACACCTTC.

The genes are TRBV6-1 and TRBJ1-5; 8 bases are a match to TRBD1. Germline CDR1 MNHNS, CDR2 SASEGT. The V and J ends lost 2 bases and 5 bases, in that order; junction bases with no gene match: 8. The CDR3 is 16 amino acids. This CDR3 reads CASSEIGGQGYQPQHF. The CDR3 DNA sequence: TGTGCCAGCAGTGAAATAGGAGGACAGGGATATCAGCCCCAGCATTTT.

This clone was picked up one time. The chain is built from TRBV7-6 and TRBJ2-1, with D unclear. Trimming stripped 5 bases from V and 6 bases from J, with 11 bases between. CDR3 length: 13 amino acids. Germline lookup yields CDR1 SGHVS and CDR2 FNYEAQ. CDR3 amino acids: CASSQGPANEQFF. CDR3 in DNA: TGTGCCAGCAGCCAAGGACCGGCCAATGAGCAGTTCTTC.

This clone was counted only a few times. CDR3 sequence: CASSLAEASPLHF. In nucleotides, the CDR3 is TGTGCCAGCAGCTTGGCGGAGGCGTCTCCCCTCCACTTT. The chain couples TRBV5-6 to TRBJ1-6; no definite D call. The CDR3 runs to 13 residues. V lost 0 bases and J 13 bases, leaving 11 bases between the germline ends. Germline V gene data show CDR1 as SGHDT and CDR2 as YYEEEE. The full variable domain, rest sourced from reference TRBV5-6 and TRBJ1-6, is DAGVTQSPTHLIKTRGQQVTLRCSPKSGHDTVSWYQQALGQGPQFIFQYYEEEERQRGNFPDRFSGHQFPNYSSELNVNALLLGDSALYLCASSLAEASPLHFGNGTRLTVT.